Shown below are 21 T cell receptor beta chains from a single sample sequenced in a study of Graves' ophthalmopathy and Graves' hyperthyroidism. RNA transcripts were the template, and TCR beta CDR3 regions were amplified from them. RT-PCR in the first round used HTBI primers; a second-round multiplex PCR followed. TCRdb redid the calling of the multiplex PCR reads with MiXCR, one entry per CDR3 protein. This table holds hundreds of thousands of distinct CDR3 sequences, over 40% found once. The sequencing input was peripheral blood. The receptors here all came from an adult man with Graves' ophthalmopathy.

The chain joins TRBV29-1 to TRBJ2-3; 11 bases match TRBD2. The CDR3 covers 15 residues. Germline-derived CDR1 and CDR2 are SQVTM and ANQGSEA. The junction had 4 bases not matched to a gene; V was cut back by 2 bases and J by 3 bases. CDR3 nucleotides: TGCAGCGTTGAATTGGGACTAGCGGCGACAGATACGCAGTATTTT. Translating it yields CSVELGLAATDTQYF.

The chain is built from TRBV10-3 and TRBJ1-1; D is uncertain. V was clipped by 10 bases and J by 1 base, with 13 bases between them. The CDR3 has 13 residues. CDR1 and CDR2 (germline): ENHRY, SYGVKD. This CDR3 reads CATGPGRNTEAFF. CDR3 in DNA: TGTGCCACCGGGCCAGGACGGAACACTGAAGCTTTCTTT.

The chain has TRBV25-1 and TRBJ1-4; D call uncertain. Deletions cut 0 bases from V and 6 bases from J, with 8 bases between. Germline V gene lookup returns CDR1 MGHDK and CDR2 SYGVNS. CDR3 size: 14 residues. The CDR3 DNA reads as TGTGCCAGCAGTGAATACCAGGCGGATGAAAAACTGTTTTTT. Amino acids: CASSEYQADEKLFF.

The rearrangement joins TRBV7-2 to TRBJ2-2; 13 bases map to TRBD2. CDR1 and CDR2 (germline): SGHTA, FQGNSA. CDR3 length equals 21 residues. Germline trimming cut 5 bases from V and 1 base from J; bases unmatched to any gene: 16. For the CDR3, the DNA is TGTGCCAGCAGCCAAGTCGAACTAGCGGGAGGGCCTTACTTGAACACCGGGGAGCTGTTTTTT. This encodes CASSQVELAGGPYLNTGELFF.

In its sample, this clonotype was seen many times. The chain carries TRBV7-8 and TRBJ2-2; tentatively, D is TRBD2 (5 bases). The CDR3 runs to 16 residues. Germline V gene sequence: CDR1 SGHVS, CDR2 FQNEAQ. The V end lost 6 bases, the J end lost 5 bases, and 19 bases lay between the germline ends. The CDR3 nucleotides are TGTGCCAGCAGGCATATGAGGGATGGTTGGACCGGGGAGCTGTTTTTT. Protein sequence: CASRHMRDGWTGELFF.

This clonotype was recorded at least ten times. V gene TRBV7-9 combines with J gene TRBJ2-2, with a tentative D call TRBD1 (6 bases). Germline V CDR1 and CDR2: SEHNR, FQNEAQ (reference sequence). V lost 4 bases to trimming and J lost 6 bases, with 12 bases between them. This CDR3 spans 14 amino acids. The CDR3 DNA reads TGTGCCAGCAGCTCTCGACAGGATGCCGGGGAGCTGTTTTTT. Its translation: CASSSRQDAGELFF.

This clonotype was found many times. This chain links TRBV14 with TRBJ1-6; 9 bases fit TRBD1. The CDR3 totals 14 residues. Germline V CDR1 and CDR2: SGHDN, FVKESK. V lost 5 bases to trimming and J lost 4 bases; unmatched junction nucleotides: 0. Written as DNA, the CDR3 is TGTGCCAGCAGCGGACAGGGGTATAATTCACCCCTCCACTTT. It translates to CASSGQGYNSPLHF.

Of note for this clonotype: The junction differs from germline at one of its ends, possibly a read error. The chain employs TRBV10-3 and TRBJ1-5; D gene unclear. CDR1 is ENHRY, CDR2 SYGVKD, per germline. The CDR3 is 14 residues long. The CDR3 protein is CASSDKDSNQPQHF. Written as DNA, the CDR3 is TGTGCCAGCAGTGACAAAGATAGCAATCAGCCCCAGCATTTT.

In regard to this clonotype: Here the CDR3 omits its conserved ending phenylalanine or tryptophan, so a read error is the likely source. The chain is built from TRBV6-5 and TRBJ1-5; TRBD1 aligns across 11 bases. The CDR3 has 15 amino acids. Germline V CDR1 and CDR2: MNHEY, SVGAGI. Germline trimming cut 6 bases from V and 4 bases from J; bases unmatched to any gene: 5. DNA of the CDR3: TGTGCCAGCAGAATCGGACAGGGGGCTAATCAGCCCCAGCATCTT. Its protein is CASRIGQGANQPQHL.

In its sample, this clonotype was seen once. The rearrangement joins TRBV2 to TRBJ1-1, with D maybe TRBD1 (6 bases). Trimming stripped 6 bases from V and 6 bases from J, with 20 bases between. The CDR3 covers 15 residues. Per the germline V gene, CDR1 is SNHLY and CDR2 is FYNNEI. In DNA, the CDR3 is TGTGCCAGCAGCCCAAGGGGGGATAGCGGGGCTGAAGCTTTCTTT. This sequence encodes CASSPRGDSGAEAFF.

This clonotype was observed at least ten times. Compared with germline, one end of the junction differs, possibly owing to a read error. The chain uses TRBV10-3 and TRBJ1-2, with 10 bases identical to TRBD1. The germline V gene encodes CDR1 ENHRY and CDR2 SYGVKD. This CDR3 has 13 residues. This chain's CDR3 is CASSYGTGDGYTF. The CDR3 region has the DNA TGTGCCAGCAGTTACGGGACAGGGGACGGCTACACCTTC.

The table lists this clonotype with a few counts. This chain links TRBV29-1 with TRBJ2-3; D might be TRBD1 (8 bases). CDR1 and CDR2 (germline): SQVTM, ANQGSEA. This CDR3 contains 15 residues. V shed 6 bases and J shed 4 bases, with 20 bases lying between them. CDR3 DNA: TGCAGCGTCGCCGACAGGGGAGGGTCCCCAGATACGCAGTATTTT. The encoded protein is CSVADRGGSPDTQYF.

This clonotype was seen ten or more times. CDR3 in amino acids: CSGCNSSGNTIYF. The CDR3 coding sequence is TGCAGTGGCTGCAACTCCTCTGGAAACACCATATATTTT. This chain joins TRBV29-1 and TRBJ1-3; D is unresolved. The CDR3 has 13 amino acids. Germline CDR1 SQVTM, CDR2 ANQGSEA.

This clonotype occurred many times. V usage is TRBV12-3 or TRBV12-4 and J usage is TRBJ2-5; D ambiguous. Trimming cost V 5 bases and J 0 bases, with 7 bases left between them. The CDR3 is 13 residues long. CDR3 coding DNA: TGTGCCAGCAGTAAACGGGACCAAGAGACCCAGTACTTC. Translated: CASSKRDQETQYF.

This clonotype was counted ten times or more. The V call is TRBV20-1, the J call TRBJ2-5; 7 bases are a match to TRBD2. The CDR3 spans 13 residues. The germline CDR1 and CDR2 sequences are DFQATT and SNEGSKA (reference sequence). The trim removed 3 bases at V and 3 bases at J, leaving 4 bases unmatched. CDR3 sequence reads: CSASLAGEETQYF. In DNA form, the CDR3 reads TGCAGTGCTAGTCTGGCGGGAGAAGAGACCCAGTACTTC.

This clonotype appeared many times. The rearrangement links TRBV2 to TRBJ1-5; the D gene is possibly TRBD1 (6 bases). Between the trimmed V and J ends, which lost 5 bases and 1 base, there was a span of 12 bases. CDR1 is SNHLY, CDR2 FYNNEI, per germline. The CDR3 runs to 15 residues. The CDR3 DNA reads as TGTGCCAGCAGTAGGACAGTGGGAAGCAATCAGCCCCAGCATTTT. Its protein is CASSRTVGSNQPQHF. Full variable domain (missing parts from reference TRBV2 and TRBJ1-5): EPEVTQTPSHQVTQMGQEVILRCVPISNHLYFYWYRQILGQKVEFLVSFYNNEISEKSEIFDDQFSVERPDGSNFTLKIRSTKLEDSAMYFCASSRTVGSNQPQHFGDGTRLSIL.

This chain joins TRBV4-3 and TRBJ1-2; TRBD1 aligns across 11 bases. This CDR3 comprises 18 residues. Trimming cost V 1 base and J 3 bases; bases outside gene matches: 10. Germline values: CDR1 LGHNA, CDR2 YSLEER. CDR3 coding DNA: TGCGCCAGCAGCCAAGCTTCCGGGACAGGGGGACCCCACTATGGCTACACCTTC. Residues: CASSQASGTGGPHYGYTF.

The chain employs TRBV20-1 and TRBJ1-3, with no clear D. The CDR3 contains 16 residues. V was trimmed by 0 bases and J by 0 bases, leaving 12 bases between them. Germline values: CDR1 DFQATT, CDR2 SNEGSKA (reference sequence). CDR3 loop: CSARDAGLSSGNTIYF. Written as DNA, the CDR3 is TGCAGTGCTAGAGATGCCGGTTTGAGCTCTGGAAACACCATATATTTT.

There are many counts of this clonotype. This chain joins TRBV20-1 and TRBJ1-5; D gene uncertain. Trimming took 3 bases from V and 1 from J, leaving 7 bases between them. The CDR3 loop spans 13 amino acids. Germline V gene data show CDR1 as DFQATT and CDR2 as SNEGSKA (reference sequence). The CDR3 DNA is TGCAGTGCTAGTATAAACAGCAATCAGCCCCAGCATTTT. It codes for CSASINSNQPQHF.

In its sample, this clonotype was seen a few times. An end of the junction differs from the germline gene, which may be a read error. The J gene is TRBJ2-2, the V gene TRBV10-2, with 8 bases fitting TRBD2. The V gene's germline CDR1 is WSHSY and CDR2 SAAADI. The CDR3 has 15 amino acids. The CDR3 is CASSYGGVGSGELFF. The CDR3 region has the DNA TGTGCCAGCAGTTACGGGGGGGTAGGCTCCGGGGAGCTGTTTTTT.

This clonotype was seen repeatedly, ten times or more. The rearrangement uses TRBV7-9 and TRBJ2-7; 13 nucleotides agree with TRBD2. This CDR3 is built from 16 residues. Trimming at V came to 4 bases and at J to 6 bases, leaving 9 bases not matched to a gene. Germline V gene data show CDR1 as SEHNR and CDR2 as FQNEAQ (reference sequence). CDR3 sequence (DNA): TGTGCCAGCAGCTCTAGGACTAGCGGGGGATCGGGCGAGCAGTACTTC. Amino acids: CASSSRTSGGSGEQYF.